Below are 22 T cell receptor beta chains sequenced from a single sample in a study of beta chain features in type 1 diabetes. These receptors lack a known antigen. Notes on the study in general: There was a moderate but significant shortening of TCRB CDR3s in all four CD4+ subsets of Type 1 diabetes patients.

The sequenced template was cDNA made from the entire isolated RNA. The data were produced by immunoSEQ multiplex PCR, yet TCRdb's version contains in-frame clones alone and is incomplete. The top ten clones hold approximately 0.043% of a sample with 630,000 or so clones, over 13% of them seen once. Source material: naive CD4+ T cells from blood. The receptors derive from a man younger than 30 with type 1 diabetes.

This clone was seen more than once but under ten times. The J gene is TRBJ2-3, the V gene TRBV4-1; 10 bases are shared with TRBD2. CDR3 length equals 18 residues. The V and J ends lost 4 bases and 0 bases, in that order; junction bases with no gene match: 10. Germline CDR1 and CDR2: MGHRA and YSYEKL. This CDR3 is CASSPRGKAGGSTDTQYF. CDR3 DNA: TGCGCCAGCAGCCCCCGTGGTAAAGCGGGGGGGAGCACAGATACGCAGTATTTT.

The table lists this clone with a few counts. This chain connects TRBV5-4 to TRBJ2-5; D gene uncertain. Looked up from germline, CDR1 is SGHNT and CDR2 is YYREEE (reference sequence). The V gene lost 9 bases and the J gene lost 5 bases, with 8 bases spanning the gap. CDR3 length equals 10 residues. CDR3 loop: CATFWETQYF. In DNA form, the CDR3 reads TGTGCCACCTTCTGGGAGACCCAGTACTTC.

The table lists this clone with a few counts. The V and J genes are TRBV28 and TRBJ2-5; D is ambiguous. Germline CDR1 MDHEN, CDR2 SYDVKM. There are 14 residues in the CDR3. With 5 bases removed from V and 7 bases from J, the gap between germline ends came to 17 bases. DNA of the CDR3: TGTGCCAGCAGTGCTCAAATTGGTGTGTCGACCCAGTACTTC. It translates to CASSAQIGVSTQYF.

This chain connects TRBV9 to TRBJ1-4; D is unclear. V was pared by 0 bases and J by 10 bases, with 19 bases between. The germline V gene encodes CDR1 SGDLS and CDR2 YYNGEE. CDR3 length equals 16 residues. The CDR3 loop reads CASSVGESWETAKLFF. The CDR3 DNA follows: TGTGCCAGCAGCGTAGGGGAGAGTTGGGAAACGGCAAAACTGTTTTTT. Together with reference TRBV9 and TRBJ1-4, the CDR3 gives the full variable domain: DSGVTQTPKHLITATGQRVTLRCSPRSGDLSVYWYQQSLDQGLQFLIQYYNGEERAKGNILERFSAQQFPDLHSELNLSSLELGDSALYFCASSVGESWETAKLFFGSGTQLSVL.

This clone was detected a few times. This chain's CDR3 is CASSYSTGTGLKAFF. The CDR3 coding sequence is TGTGCCAGCAGTTACTCAACCGGGACAGGACTCAAAGCTTTCTTT. The chain has TRBV6-5 and TRBJ1-1; TRBD1 matches 8 bases. This CDR3 region has 15 residues. With V trimmed by 0 bases and J by 9 bases, 9 bases remained unmatched. Germline V gene sequence: CDR1 MNHEY, CDR2 SVGAGI.

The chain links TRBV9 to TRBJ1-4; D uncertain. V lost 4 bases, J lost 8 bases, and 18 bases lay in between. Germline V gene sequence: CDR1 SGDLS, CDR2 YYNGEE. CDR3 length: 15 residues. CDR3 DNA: TGTGCCAGCAGCTCGGTCGGCAGCGGTGGGGAAAAACTGTTTTTT. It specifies CASSSVGSGGEKLFF.

The CDR3 reads CASSQYQETQYF. CDR3 coding DNA: TGTGCCAGCTCCCAGTACCAAGAGACCCAGTACTTC. V is TRBV18 and J is TRBJ2-5; unclear D gene. Trimming cost V 6 bases and J 0 bases, with 5 bases left between them. This CDR3 comprises 12 residues. Germline CDR1 is KGHSH and CDR2 is LQKENI.

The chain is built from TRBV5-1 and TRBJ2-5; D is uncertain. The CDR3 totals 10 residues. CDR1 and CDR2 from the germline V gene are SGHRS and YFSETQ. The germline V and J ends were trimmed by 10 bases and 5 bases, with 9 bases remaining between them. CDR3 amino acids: CAGKSETQYF. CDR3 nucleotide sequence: TGCGCCGGCAAATCGGAGACCCAGTACTTC.

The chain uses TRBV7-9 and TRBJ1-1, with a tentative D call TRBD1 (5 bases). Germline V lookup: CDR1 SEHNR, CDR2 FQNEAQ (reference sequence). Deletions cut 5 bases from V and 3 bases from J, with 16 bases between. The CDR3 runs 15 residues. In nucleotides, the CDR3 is TGTGCCAGCAGCCACATAGATCGGGGGGACACTGAAGCTTTCTTT. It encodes CASSHIDRGDTEAFF. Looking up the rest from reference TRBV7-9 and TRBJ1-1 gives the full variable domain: DTGVSQNPRHKITKRGQNVTFRCDPISEHNRLYWYRQTLGQGPEFLTYFQNEAQLEKSRLLSDRFSAERPKGSFSTLEIQRTEQGDSAMYLCASSHIDRGDTEAFFGQGTRLTVV.

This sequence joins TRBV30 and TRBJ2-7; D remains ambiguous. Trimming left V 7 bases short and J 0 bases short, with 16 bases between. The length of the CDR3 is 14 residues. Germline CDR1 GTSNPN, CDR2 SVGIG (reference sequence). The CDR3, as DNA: TGTGCCTCGCGACCGCGTCTCAACTCCTACGAGCAGTACTTC. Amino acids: CASRPRLNSYEQYF.

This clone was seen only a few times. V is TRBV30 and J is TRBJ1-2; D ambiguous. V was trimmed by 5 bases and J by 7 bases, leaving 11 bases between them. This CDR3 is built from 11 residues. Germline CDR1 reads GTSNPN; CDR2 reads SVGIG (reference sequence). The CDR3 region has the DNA TGTGCCTGGGACGAACCCACTGGCTACACCTTC. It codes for CAWDEPTGYTF.

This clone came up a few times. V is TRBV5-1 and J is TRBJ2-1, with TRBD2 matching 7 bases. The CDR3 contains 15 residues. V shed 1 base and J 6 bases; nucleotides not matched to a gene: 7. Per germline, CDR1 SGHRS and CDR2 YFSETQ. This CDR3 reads CASSLYGGSGNEQFF. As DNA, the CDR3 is TGCGCCAGCAGCTTGTACGGCGGGAGCGGCAATGAGCAGTTCTTC.

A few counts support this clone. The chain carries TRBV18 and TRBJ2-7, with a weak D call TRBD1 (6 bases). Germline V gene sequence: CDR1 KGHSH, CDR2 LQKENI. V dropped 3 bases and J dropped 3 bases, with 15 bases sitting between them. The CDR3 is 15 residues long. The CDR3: CASSPWTVKIYEQYF. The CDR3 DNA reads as TGTGCCAGCTCACCTTGGACAGTTAAAATCTACGAGCAGTACTTC.

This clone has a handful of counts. The CDR3 loop reads CASSENSWQGKETQYF. The CDR3 DNA sequence: TGTGCCAGCAGTGAAAATTCTTGGCAGGGGAAAGAGACCCAGTACTTC. The chain is built from TRBV2 and TRBJ2-5; D may be TRBD1 (6 bases). Germline V CDR1 and CDR2: SNHLY, FYNNEI. The CDR3 is 16 residues long. Trimming left V 2 bases short and J 3 bases short, with 16 bases between.

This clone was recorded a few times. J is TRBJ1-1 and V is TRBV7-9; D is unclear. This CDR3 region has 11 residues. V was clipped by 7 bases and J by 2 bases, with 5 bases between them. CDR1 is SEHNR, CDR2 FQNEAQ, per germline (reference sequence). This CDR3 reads CASTSNTEAFF. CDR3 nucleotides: TGTGCCAGCACCAGCAACACTGAAGCTTTCTTT.

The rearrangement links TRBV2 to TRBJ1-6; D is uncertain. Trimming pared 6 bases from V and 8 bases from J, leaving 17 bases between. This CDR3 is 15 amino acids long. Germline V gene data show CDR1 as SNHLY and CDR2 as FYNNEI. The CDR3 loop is CASSRGGKRDSPLHF. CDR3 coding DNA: TGTGCCAGCAGCCGAGGCGGGAAGAGGGATTCACCCCTCCACTTT.

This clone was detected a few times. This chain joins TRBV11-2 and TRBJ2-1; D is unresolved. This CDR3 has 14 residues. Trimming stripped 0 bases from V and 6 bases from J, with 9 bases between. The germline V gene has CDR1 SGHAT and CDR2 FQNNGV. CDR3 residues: CASSLDPFPNEQFF. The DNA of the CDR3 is TGTGCCAGCAGCTTAGACCCGTTCCCCAATGAGCAGTTCTTC.

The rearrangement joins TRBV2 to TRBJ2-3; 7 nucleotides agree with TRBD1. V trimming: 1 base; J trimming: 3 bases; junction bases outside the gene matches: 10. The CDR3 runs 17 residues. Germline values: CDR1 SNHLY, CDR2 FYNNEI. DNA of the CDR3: TGTGCCAGCAGTGAAGGCGGCAGGGGGAGTGGTACAGATACGCAGTATTTT. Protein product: CASSEGGRGSGTDTQYF.

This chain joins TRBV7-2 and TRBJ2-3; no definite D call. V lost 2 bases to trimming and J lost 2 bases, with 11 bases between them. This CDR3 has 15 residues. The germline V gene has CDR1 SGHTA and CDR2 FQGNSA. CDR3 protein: CASSLLTVNTDTQYF. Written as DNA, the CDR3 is TGTGCCAGCAGCTTACTAACCGTGAACACAGATACGCAGTATTTT.

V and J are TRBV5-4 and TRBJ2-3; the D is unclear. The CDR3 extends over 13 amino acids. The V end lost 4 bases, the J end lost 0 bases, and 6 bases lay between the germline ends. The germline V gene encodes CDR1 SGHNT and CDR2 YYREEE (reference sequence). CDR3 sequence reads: CASSDLSTDTQYF. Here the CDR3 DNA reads TGTGCCAGCAGCGACCTTAGCACAGATACGCAGTATTTT.

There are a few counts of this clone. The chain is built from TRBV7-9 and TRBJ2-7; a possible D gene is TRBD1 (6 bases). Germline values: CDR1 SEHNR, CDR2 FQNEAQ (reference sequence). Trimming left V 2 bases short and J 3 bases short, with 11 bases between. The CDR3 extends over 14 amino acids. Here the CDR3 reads CASSLQQGYYEQYF. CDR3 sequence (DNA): TGTGCCAGCAGCTTACAGCAGGGGTACTACGAGCAGTACTTC.

CDR3 bases: TGTGCCAGCAGCGTAGGGGGACAGCAGACGGAAAAACTGTTTTTT. This gives the protein CASSVGGQQTEKLFF. The gene calls are TRBV9 and TRBJ1-4, with 7 bases that match TRBD1. From germline, CDR1 is SGDLS and CDR2 YYNGEE. J lost 8 bases, V lost 0 bases, and 7 bases had no gene match. The CDR3 is made up of 15 amino acids.